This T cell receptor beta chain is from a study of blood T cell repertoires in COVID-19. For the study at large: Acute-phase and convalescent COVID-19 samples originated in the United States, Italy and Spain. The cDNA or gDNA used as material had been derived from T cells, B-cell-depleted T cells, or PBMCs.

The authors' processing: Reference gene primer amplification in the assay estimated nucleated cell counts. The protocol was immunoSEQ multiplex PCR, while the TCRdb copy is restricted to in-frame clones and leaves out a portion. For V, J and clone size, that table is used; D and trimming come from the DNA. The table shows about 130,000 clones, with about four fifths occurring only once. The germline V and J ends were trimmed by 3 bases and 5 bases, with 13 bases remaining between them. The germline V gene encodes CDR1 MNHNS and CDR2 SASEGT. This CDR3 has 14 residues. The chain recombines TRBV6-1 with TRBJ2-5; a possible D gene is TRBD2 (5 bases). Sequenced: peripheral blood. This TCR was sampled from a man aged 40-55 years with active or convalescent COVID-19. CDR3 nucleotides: TGTGCCAGCAGTGAGACTACCCGCGGGGAGACCCAGTACTTC. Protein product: CASSETTRGETQYF.